The 26 T cell receptor beta chains below all came from one sample that was sequenced in a study of T cell repertoires in cytomegalovirus infection. TCRdb analysed the reads with MiXCR anew, one entry per CDR3 protein. The sample consists of nearly 450,000 distinct CDR3 sequences, approximately 30% of them appearing once. Sequencing was carried out using PBMCs. Every receptor here comes from a human donor in good health (CMV status not recorded). Some clones in this sample may be carry-over from other donors' samples.

This chain uses TRBV20-1 with TRBJ1-3, with no clear D. Between the trimmed V and J ends, which lost 6 bases and 5 bases, there was a span of 14 bases. The germline gives CDR1 DFQATT, CDR2 SNEGSKA (reference sequence). This CDR3 has 13 residues. In DNA, the CDR3 is TGCAGTGCCCAAACTACCTATAGAAACACCATATATTTT. Translated: CSAQTTYRNTIYF.

As concerns this clonotype: One end of the junction fails to match germline, which may point to a read error. The J gene is TRBJ2-7, the V gene TRBV6-6, with 7 nucleotides matching TRBD1. This CDR3 is built from 14 residues. Germline lookup yields CDR1 MNHNY and CDR2 SVGAGI (reference sequence). Here the CDR3 DNA reads TGTGCCCGCAGCAAGGGGCAGGGGGAATACTATCAGTACTTC. Protein sequence: CARSKGQGEYYQYF.

Many counts were recorded for this clonotype. The chain uses TRBV7-2 and TRBJ2-3, with D uncertain. This CDR3 has 12 amino acids. V was trimmed by 4 bases and J by 8 bases, leaving 10 bases between them. CDR1 and CDR2 from the germline V gene are SGHTA and FQGNSA. The CDR3 here is CASSSYLGTQYF. The DNA of the CDR3 is TGTGCCAGCAGCTCATACCTCGGTACGCAGTATTTT.

As to this clonotype: A much larger clone lies one base from this, so it may be a read error. The conserved closing phenylalanine or tryptophan is absent in this CDR3, likely reflecting a read error. This chain links TRBV7-6 with TRBJ2-7; D is unclear. This CDR3 has 15 residues. Trimming cost V 5 bases and J 5 bases, with 19 bases left between them. CDR1 and CDR2 (germline): SGHVS, FNYEAQ. CDR3 nucleotides: TGTGCCAGCAGCGTAGTATCGGGCAGCCGGCACGAGCAGTACTCC. Its translation is CASSVVSGSRHEQYS.

A word on this clonotype: A much more abundant neighbour one base away suggests this may be a read error. The gene calls are TRBV7-2 and TRBJ2-3; 8 bases align to TRBD2. The length of the CDR3 is 14 residues. The V gene end was trimmed by 5 bases and the J gene end by 6 bases; junction bases not matched to a gene: 7. Germline V gene data show CDR1 as SGHTA and CDR2 as FQGNSA. The CDR3 bases are TGTGCCAGCAGCATATGGCGGGGGGAGGATACGCAGTATTTT. Amino acid sequence: CASSIWRGEDTQYF.

This sequence joins TRBV7-6 and TRBJ2-3, with 9 bases identical to TRBD1. Trimming cost V 5 bases and J 4 bases; bases outside gene matches: 7. The CDR3 totals 15 residues. The germline CDR1 and CDR2 sequences are SGHVS and FNYEAQ. CDR3 nucleotides: TGTGCCAGCAGCCCTGAACAGGGGGCGGCAGATACGCAGTATTTT. It is translated as CASSPEQGAADTQYF.

This clonotype was seen a handful of times. In DNA, the CDR3 is TGTGCCAGCAGCTTCCCCTTAAGGGGGTACGATGAGCAGTTCTTC. Translation: CASSFPLRGYDEQFF. V gene TRBV5-6 combines with J gene TRBJ2-1, with D perhaps matching TRBD1 (6 bases). Looked up from germline, CDR1 is SGHDT and CDR2 is YYEEEE. Trimming left V 2 bases short and J 8 bases short, with 17 bases between. CDR3 length equals 15 residues. Drawing the rest from reference TRBV5-6 and TRBJ2-1, the complete variable domain is DAGVTQSPTHLIKTRGQQVTLRCSPKSGHDTVSWYQQALGQGPQFIFQYYEEEERQRGNFPDRFSGHQFPNYSSELNVNALLLGDSALYLCASSFPLRGYDEQFFGPGTRLTVL.

This clonotype occurred many times. This chain's CDR3 is CASRGGPYEQYF. The CDR3 region has the DNA TGTGCCAGCAGGGGGGGTCCTTACGAGCAGTACTTC. V and J are TRBV7-2 and TRBJ2-7, with D possibly matching TRBD2 (6 bases). V lost 6 bases to trimming and J lost 4 bases, with 10 bases between them. This CDR3 has 12 residues. CDR1 and CDR2 (germline): SGHTA, FQGNSA.

The chain recombines TRBV10-3 with TRBJ1-2; maybe TRBD1 (5 bases). Germline V gene sequence: CDR1 ENHRY, CDR2 SYGVKD. Trimming removed 6 bases at V and 7 bases at J, with 21 bases between. This CDR3 region has 15 residues. The CDR3 DNA follows: TGTGCCATCAGACCCGGGACGTCTACTGAGGGTGGCTACACCTTC. It is translated as CAIRPGTSTEGGYTF.

In regard to this clonotype: At one boundary the junction diverges from the germline segment, which might be a read error. The chain couples TRBV3-1 to TRBJ2-1, with D possibly matching TRBD1 (6 bases). Germline V gives CDR1 LGHDT, CDR2 YNNKEL (reference sequence). CDR3 size: 19 residues. CDR3 amino acids: CANSQRRAPGTNLYNEQFF. In DNA form, the CDR3 reads TGTGCCAACAGCCAAAGACGTGCTCCAGGGACAAACCTTTACAATGAGCAGTTCTTC.

Worth noting for this clonotype: This may stem from a read error, because a much larger clone lies one nucleotide away. The V and J genes are TRBV7-2 and TRBJ2-7; 8 bases line up with TRBD2. Germline CDR1 reads SGHTA; CDR2 reads FQGNSA. CDR3 size: 16 residues. The CDR3 protein is CASSDIKRGPSYEQSF. CDR3 DNA sequence: TGTGCCAGCAGCGATATCAAGCGGGGGCCTTCCTACGAGCAGTCCTTC.

This clonotype has more than one count but fewer than ten. V and J are TRBV18 and TRBJ2-2; a possible D gene is TRBD1 (5 bases). CDR1 and CDR2 (germline): KGHSH, LQKENI. V was pared by 3 bases and J by 3 bases, with 11 bases between. This CDR3 contains 15 residues. CDR3 amino acids: CASSPRQTDTGELFF. The CDR3, as DNA: TGTGCCAGCTCACCCCGACAGACTGACACCGGGGAGCTGTTTTTT.

As concerns this clonotype: This could be a read error, since a much larger clone is one nucleotide away. This chain connects TRBV10-2 to TRBJ2-1, with 15 bases identical to TRBD2. V dropped 8 bases and J dropped 13; count of bases not matched to a gene: 15. Germline V CDR1 and CDR2: WSHSY, SAAADI. This CDR3 spans 16 amino acids. The CDR3 is CASGKGTSGGHSDQFF. CDR3 nucleotides: TGCGCCAGCGGCAAGGGGACTAGCGGGGGGCATAGTGATCAGTTCTTC.

Ten or more counts support this clonotype. The chain uses TRBV7-8 and TRBJ1-6; the match to TRBD1 covers 7 bases. The germline V gene encodes CDR1 SGHVS and CDR2 FQNEAQ. V trimming: 1 base; J trimming: 6 bases; junction bases outside the gene matches: 3. The CDR3 is made up of 15 amino acids. CDR3 in DNA: TGTGCCAGCAGCTTAGTGGGACAGAGTAATTCACCCCTCCACTTT. Translation gives CASSLVGQSNSPLHF. Using reference TRBV7-8 and TRBJ1-6 for the parts outside the CDR3, the full variable domain is GAGVSQSPRYKVAKRGQDVALRCDPISGHVSLFWYQQALGQGPEFLTYFQNEAQLDKSGLPSDRFFAERPEGSVSTLKIQRTQQEDSAVYLCASSLVGQSNSPLHFGNGTRLTVT.

This clonotype was counted between two and nine times. The chain employs TRBV6-5 and TRBJ2-7; 11 bases line up with TRBD2. Germline V gene lookup returns CDR1 MNHEY and CDR2 SVGAGI. The CDR3 has 18 residues. Trimming removed 4 bases from V and 6 bases from J; junction bases left unmatched: 17. DNA of the CDR3: TGTGCCAGCAGTTTGACCGGACTAGCGGGCCCTACGACGGGCGAGCAGTACTTC. Amino acid sequence: CASSLTGLAGPTTGEQYF.

On this clonotype itself: A much larger clone sits a single nucleotide away, making a read error possible. The gene calls are TRBV6-6 and TRBJ1-2; D gene uncertain. CDR3 length: 15 residues. In germline, CDR1 is MNHNY, CDR2 SVGAGI (reference sequence). This CDR3 is CASSPLAEKTYCYTF. The CDR3 nucleotides read TGTGCCAGCAGCCCACTTGCGGAAAAGACCTATTGCTACACCTTC.

With regard to this clonotype: The final CDR3 position lacks the conserved phenylalanine or tryptophan, pointing to a likely read error. The DNA of the CDR3 is TGCGCCAGCAGTACCGGACACAGTGGATACAATGAGCAGTTCTTA. Its translation: CASSTGHSGYNEQFL. The gene calls are TRBV5-1 and TRBJ2-1, with D tentatively TRBD1 (5 bases). CDR1 and CDR2 (germline): SGHRS, YFSETQ. V lost 5 bases, J lost 4 bases, and 16 bases lay in between. This CDR3 has 15 amino acids.

This clonotype was seen a few times. The rearrangement uses TRBV11-1 and TRBJ2-1; 8 bases line up with TRBD2. CDR1 SGHAT and CDR2 FQDESV come from the germline V gene (reference sequence). Losses at the gene ends were 2 bases for V and 2 bases for J; bases not matched to a gene: 2. The CDR3 length is 15 residues. The CDR3 sequence is CASSLRGGPYNEQFF. The CDR3 region has the DNA TGTGCCAGCAGCTTACGGGGGGGACCCTACAATGAGCAGTTCTTC. The full variable domain, completed using reference TRBV11-1 and TRBJ2-1, is EAEVAQSPRYKITEKSQAVAFWCDPISGHATLYWYRQILGQGPELLVQFQDESVVDDSQLPKDRFSAERLKGVDSTLKIQPAELGDSAMYLCASSLRGGPYNEQFFGPGTRLTVL.

There are a few counts of this clonotype. V and J are TRBV6-1 and TRBJ1-5; 8 bases are shared with TRBD1. Germline values: CDR1 MNHNS, CDR2 SASEGT. Trimming cost V 7 bases and J 0 bases; bases outside gene matches: 17. The CDR3 is 19 residues long. CDR3 loop: CASTSGTGGTSVSNQPQHF. The CDR3 nucleotides read TGTGCCAGCACCTCAGGGACAGGTGGGACTTCAGTTAGCAATCAGCCCCAGCATTTT.

The chain combines TRBV13 with TRBJ2-2; 9 nucleotides agree with TRBD1. The germline V gene encodes CDR1 PRHDT and CDR2 FYEKMQ (reference sequence). The CDR3 is 15 residues long. The trim removed 1 base at V and 6 bases at J, leaving 3 bases unmatched. CDR3 protein: CASSLAGQGAGELFF. In DNA form, the CDR3 reads TGTGCCAGCAGCTTAGCGGGACAGGGCGCCGGGGAGCTGTTTTTT.

This clonotype was seen a few times. V gene TRBV2 combines with J gene TRBJ1-1; perhaps TRBD1 as D (5 bases). The V gene's germline CDR1 is SNHLY and CDR2 FYNNEI. This CDR3 is built from 14 residues. V was shortened by 5 bases and J by 4 bases, with 14 bases between the two germline ends. CDR3 region: CASSWQGPGTEAFF. DNA for the CDR3: TGTGCCAGCAGTTGGCAGGGTCCGGGCACTGAAGCTTTCTTT.

This clonotype was picked up many times. V usage is TRBV7-6 and J usage is TRBJ2-6; TRBD1 matches at 9 bases. Per the germline V gene, CDR1 is SGHVS and CDR2 is FNYEAQ. The J segment lost 0 bases and the V segment lost 7 bases, leaving 7 bases of the junction unmatched. The CDR3 runs 17 residues. CDR3 loop: CASTPGQGRSGANVLTF. The CDR3 DNA reads as TGTGCCAGCACCCCGGGACAGGGTCGCTCTGGGGCCAACGTCCTGACTTTC.

The sample holds many counts of this clonotype. This chain uses TRBV6-1 with TRBJ1-1, with D unresolved. Germline values: CDR1 MNHNS, CDR2 SASEGT. The CDR3 is 11 amino acids. Trimming pared 8 bases from V and 1 base from J, leaving 5 bases between. CDR3 in DNA: TGTGCCAGCTGGGAGAACACTGAAGCTTTCTTT. Translating it yields CASWENTEAFF.

This chain joins TRBV27 and TRBJ1-3; 7 bases map to TRBD1. CDR3 length: 12 residues. With V trimmed by 10 bases and J by 3 bases, 3 bases remained unmatched. In germline, CDR1 is MNHEY, CDR2 SMNVEV (reference sequence). CDR3 protein: CATGDSGNTIYF. CDR3 coding DNA: TGTGCCACAGGGGACAGTGGAAACACCATATATTTT.

The chain links TRBV4-2 to TRBJ1-1, with D unresolved. From germline, CDR1 is LGHNA and CDR2 YNFKEQ. The V gene lost 4 bases and the J gene lost 6 bases, with 9 bases spanning the gap. The CDR3 length is 12 residues. DNA for the CDR3: TGTGCCAGCAGCCCGGGGATACCTGAAGCTTTCTTT. This gives the protein CASSPGIPEAFF.

The chain couples TRBV11-2 to TRBJ1-3, with a weak D call TRBD1 (5 bases). The CDR3 is 17 residues long. Trimming left V 5 bases short and J 0 bases short, with 17 bases between. Germline V CDR1 and CDR2: SGHAT, FQNNGV. The CDR3 is CASSPTPQGISGNTIYF. DNA for the CDR3: TGTGCCAGCAGCCCCACCCCCCAGGGAATCTCTGGAAACACCATATATTTT.